This TCR beta chain came from a study of early T cells in non-severe SARS-CoV-2 infection. On the study more broadly: Chains stayed unpaired after sequencing of bulk RNA from unsorted whole blood. Study-wide findings and caveats: Matching results from VDJdb favored anti-spike CD8 responses, leaving private and CD4 specificities undetected.

Unique molecular identifiers were affixed to single, distinct cDNA molecules. TCRdb fed the 5' RACE reads into MiXCR, producing one record per CDR3 protein. The data show some 60,000 distinct CDR3 sequences, roughly a tenth seen once. Comment on this clonotype: Its antigen remains unknown.

Trimming removed 1 base from V and 5 bases from J, with 12 bases in between. The length of the CDR3 is 13 residues. Germline loops: CDR1 SQVTM, CDR2 ANQGSEA. This receptor was identified in an adult who was a healthcare worker with PCR-confirmed SARS-CoV-2 infection or an uninfected control (not recorded which). The sample taken for sequencing was whole blood. The J gene is TRBJ2-7, the V gene TRBV29-1; D not certain. The CDR3 spells CSVEAGWSDEQYF. In nucleotides, the CDR3 is TGCAGCGTTGAAGCAGGATGGTCCGACGAGCAGTACTTC.